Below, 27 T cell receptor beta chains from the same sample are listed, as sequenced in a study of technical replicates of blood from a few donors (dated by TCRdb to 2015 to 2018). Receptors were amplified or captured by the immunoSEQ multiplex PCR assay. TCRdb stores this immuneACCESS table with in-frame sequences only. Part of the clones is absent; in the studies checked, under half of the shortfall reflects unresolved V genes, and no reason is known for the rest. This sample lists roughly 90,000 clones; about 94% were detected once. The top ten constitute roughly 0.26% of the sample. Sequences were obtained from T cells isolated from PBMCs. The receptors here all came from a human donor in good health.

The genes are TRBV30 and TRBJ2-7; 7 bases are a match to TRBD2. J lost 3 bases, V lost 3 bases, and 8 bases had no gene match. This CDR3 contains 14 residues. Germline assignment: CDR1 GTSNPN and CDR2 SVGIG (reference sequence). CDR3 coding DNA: TGTGCCTGGAGGATTGTCGGGGGGTTCTACGAGCAGTACTTC. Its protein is CAWRIVGGFYEQYF.

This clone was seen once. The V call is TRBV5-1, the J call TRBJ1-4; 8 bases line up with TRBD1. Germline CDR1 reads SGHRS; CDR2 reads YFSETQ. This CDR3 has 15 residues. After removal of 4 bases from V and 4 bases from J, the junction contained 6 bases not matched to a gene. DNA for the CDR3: TGCGCCAGCAGCGCCCAGACAGGGGTTAATGAAAAACTGTTTTTT. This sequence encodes CASSAQTGVNEKLFF.

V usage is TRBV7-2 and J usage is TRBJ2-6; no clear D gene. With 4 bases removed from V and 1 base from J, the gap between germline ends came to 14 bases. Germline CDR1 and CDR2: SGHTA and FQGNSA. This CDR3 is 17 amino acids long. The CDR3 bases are TGTGCCAGCAGCTCAGGTCGCGACGGATCTGGGGCCAACGTCCTGACTTTC. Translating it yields CASSSGRDGSGANVLTF.

This chain's CDR3 is CASSLSSSRRETQYF. The CDR3 DNA reads TGTGCCAGCAGCTTATCGAGCAGTCGGAGAGAGACCCAGTACTTC. This chain connects TRBV7-7 to TRBJ2-5; D is ambiguous. Germline V gene data show CDR1 as SSHAT and CDR2 as FNYEAQ (reference sequence). The CDR3 spans 15 residues. With 2 bases removed from V and 4 bases from J, the gap between germline ends came to 14 bases.

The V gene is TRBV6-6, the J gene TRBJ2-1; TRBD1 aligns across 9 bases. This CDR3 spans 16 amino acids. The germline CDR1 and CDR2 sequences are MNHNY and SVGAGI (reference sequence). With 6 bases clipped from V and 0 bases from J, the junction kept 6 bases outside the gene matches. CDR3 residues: CASSPDRGGSYNEQFF. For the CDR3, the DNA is TGTGCCAGCAGCCCCGACAGGGGGGGCTCCTACAATGAGCAGTTCTTC.

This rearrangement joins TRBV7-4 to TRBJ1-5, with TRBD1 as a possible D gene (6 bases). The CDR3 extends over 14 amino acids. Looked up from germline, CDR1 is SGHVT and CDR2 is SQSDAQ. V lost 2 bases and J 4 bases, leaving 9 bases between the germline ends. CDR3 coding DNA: TGTGCCAGCAGCTTAAGGACAGATAATCAGCCCCAGCATTTT. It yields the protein CASSLRTDNQPQHF.

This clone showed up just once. The CDR3 region has the DNA TGTGCCAGCACCCAGGGATACGTCGACGAGCAGTACTTC. Translating it yields CASTQGYVDEQYF. This sequence joins TRBV6-1 and TRBJ2-7; a weak D match, TRBD1 (5 bases). Germline V gene data show CDR1 as MNHNS and CDR2 as SASEGT. The CDR3 runs 13 residues. Trimming pared 7 bases from V and 5 bases from J, leaving 15 bases between.

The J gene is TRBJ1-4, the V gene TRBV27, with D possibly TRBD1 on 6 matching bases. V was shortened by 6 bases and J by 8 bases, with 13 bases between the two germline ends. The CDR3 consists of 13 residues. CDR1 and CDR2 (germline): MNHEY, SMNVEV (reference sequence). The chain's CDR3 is CASSLLQGEKLFF. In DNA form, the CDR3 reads TGTGCCAGCAGCCTACTGCAGGGGGAAAAACTGTTTTTT. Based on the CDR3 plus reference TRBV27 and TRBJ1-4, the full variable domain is EAQVTQNPRYLITVTGKKLTVTCSQNMNHEYMSWYRQDPGLGLRQIYYSMNVEVTDKGDVPEGYKVSRKEKRNFPLILESPSPNQTSLYFCASSLLQGEKLFFGSGTQLSVL.

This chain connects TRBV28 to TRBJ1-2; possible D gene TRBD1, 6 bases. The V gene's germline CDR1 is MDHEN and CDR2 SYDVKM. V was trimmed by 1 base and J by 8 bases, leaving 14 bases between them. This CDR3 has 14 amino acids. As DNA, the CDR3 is TGTGCCAGCAGTTTATCGGGGGGCGCGGGGGGCTACACCTTC. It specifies CASSLSGGAGGYTF.

The CDR3 bases are TGTGCCAGCACCCCGAAAATAGCTGTCGATACGCAGTATTTT. The encoded protein is CASTPKIAVDTQYF. This chain connects TRBV25-1 to TRBJ2-3; unclear D gene. CDR1 MGHDK and CDR2 SYGVNS come from the germline V gene. Between the trimmed V and J ends, which lost 7 bases and 6 bases, there was a span of 17 bases. The CDR3 is made up of 14 amino acids.

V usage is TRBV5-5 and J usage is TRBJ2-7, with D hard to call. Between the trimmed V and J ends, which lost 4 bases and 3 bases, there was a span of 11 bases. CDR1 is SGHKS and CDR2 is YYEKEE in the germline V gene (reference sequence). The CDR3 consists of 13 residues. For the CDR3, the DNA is TGTGCCAGCAGCCCCCCCAGTCTCTACGAGCAGTACTTC. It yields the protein CASSPPSLYEQYF.

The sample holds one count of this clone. The CDR3 is CASSQLLQVSSYNSPLHF. CDR3 bases: TGCGCCAGCAGCCAACTCTTACAGGTCAGCTCCTATAATTCACCCCTCCACTTT. The chain links TRBV4-1 to TRBJ1-6; TRBD1 might be the D (5 bases). V was cut by 2 bases and J by 0 bases, with 14 bases left in between. The length of the CDR3 is 18 residues. Germline values: CDR1 MGHRA, CDR2 YSYEKL.

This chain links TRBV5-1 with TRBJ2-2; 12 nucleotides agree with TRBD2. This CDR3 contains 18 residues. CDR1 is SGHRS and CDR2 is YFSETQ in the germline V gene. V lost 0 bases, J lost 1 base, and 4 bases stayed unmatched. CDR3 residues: CASSLGLAGEQNTGELFF. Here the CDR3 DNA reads TGCGCCAGCAGCTTGGGACTAGCGGGGGAGCAGAACACCGGGGAGCTGTTTTTT.

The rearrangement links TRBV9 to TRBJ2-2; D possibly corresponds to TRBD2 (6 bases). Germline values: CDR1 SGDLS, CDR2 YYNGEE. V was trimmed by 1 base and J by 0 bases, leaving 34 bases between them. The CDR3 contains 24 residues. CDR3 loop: CASSVIWWTGGVDSRKANTGELFF. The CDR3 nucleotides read TGTGCCAGCAGCGTAATCTGGTGGACCGGGGGTGTGGACTCTCGAAAGGCGAACACCGGGGAGCTGTTTTTT.

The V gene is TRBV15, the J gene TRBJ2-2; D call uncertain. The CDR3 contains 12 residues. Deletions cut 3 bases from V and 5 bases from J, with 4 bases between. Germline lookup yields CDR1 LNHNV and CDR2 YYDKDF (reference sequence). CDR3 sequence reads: CATSSLTGELFF. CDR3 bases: TGTGCCACCAGCAGCCTTACCGGGGAGCTGTTTTTT.

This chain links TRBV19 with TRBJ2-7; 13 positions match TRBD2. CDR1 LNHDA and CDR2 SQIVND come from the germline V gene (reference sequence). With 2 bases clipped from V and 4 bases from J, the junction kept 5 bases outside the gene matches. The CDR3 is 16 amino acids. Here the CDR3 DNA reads TGTGCCAGTAGTATAAGGACTAGCGGGAGTAGTTACGAGCAGTACTTC. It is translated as CASSIRTSGSSYEQYF.

CDR3 in amino acids: CASSLDQAPPRNQPQHF. The DNA for the CDR3 is TGTGCCAGCAGCTTGGATCAGGCACCCCCGAGAAATCAGCCCCAGCATTTT. The chain is built from TRBV5-4 and TRBJ1-5; D is uncertain. The V end was cut by 0 bases, the J end by 4 bases, with 17 bases between. The germline gives CDR1 SGHNT, CDR2 YYREEE (reference sequence). This CDR3 is 17 amino acids long.

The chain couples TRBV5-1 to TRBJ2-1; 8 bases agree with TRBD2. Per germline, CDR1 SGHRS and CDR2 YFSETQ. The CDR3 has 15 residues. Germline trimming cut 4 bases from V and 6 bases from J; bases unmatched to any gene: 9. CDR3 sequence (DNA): TGCGCCAGCAGCCCGGGGGGGCACGTTCTCAATGAGCAGTTCTTC. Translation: CASSPGGHVLNEQFF.

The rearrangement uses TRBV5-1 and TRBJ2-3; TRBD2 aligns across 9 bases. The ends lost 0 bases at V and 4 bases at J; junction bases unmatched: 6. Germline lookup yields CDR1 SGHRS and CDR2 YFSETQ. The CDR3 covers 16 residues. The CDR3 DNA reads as TGCGCCAGCAGCTTGGAGCTAGCGGGATGGGCAGATACGCAGTATTTT. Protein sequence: CASSLELAGWADTQYF.

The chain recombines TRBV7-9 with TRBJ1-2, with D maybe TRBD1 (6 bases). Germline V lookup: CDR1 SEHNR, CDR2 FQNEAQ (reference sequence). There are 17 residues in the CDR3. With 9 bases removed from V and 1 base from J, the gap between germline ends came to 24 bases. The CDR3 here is CASQGGEGDSHNYGYTF. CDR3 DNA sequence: TGTGCCAGTCAGGGCGGGGAGGGGGATTCCCATAACTATGGCTACACCTTC.

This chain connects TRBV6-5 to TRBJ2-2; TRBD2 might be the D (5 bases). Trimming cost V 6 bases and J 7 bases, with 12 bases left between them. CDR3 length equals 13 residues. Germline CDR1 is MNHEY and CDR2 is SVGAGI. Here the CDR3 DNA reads TGTGCCAGCAGGGGCGGGTTGGGCGGGGAGCTGTTTTTT. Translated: CASRGGLGGELFF.

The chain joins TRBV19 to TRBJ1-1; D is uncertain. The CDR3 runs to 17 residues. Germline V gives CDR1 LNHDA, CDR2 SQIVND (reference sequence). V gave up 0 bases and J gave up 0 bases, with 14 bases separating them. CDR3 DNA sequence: TGTGCCAGTAGTATAGATGTCATGCGGCATATGAACACTGAAGCTTTCTTT. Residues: CASSIDVMRHMNTEAFF.

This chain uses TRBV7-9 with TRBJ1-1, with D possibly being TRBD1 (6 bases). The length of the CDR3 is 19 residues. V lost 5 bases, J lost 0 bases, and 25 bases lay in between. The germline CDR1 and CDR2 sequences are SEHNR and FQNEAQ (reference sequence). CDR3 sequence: CASSLRTGGGGIVNTEAFF. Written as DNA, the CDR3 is TGTGCCAGCAGCCTTCGTACGGGGGGCGGGGGAATCGTGAACACTGAAGCTTTCTTT. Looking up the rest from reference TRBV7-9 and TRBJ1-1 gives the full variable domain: DTGVSQNPRHKITKRGQNVTFRCDPISEHNRLYWYRQTLGQGPEFLTYFQNEAQLEKSRLLSDRFSAERPKGSFSTLEIQRTEQGDSAMYLCASSLRTGGGGIVNTEAFFGQGTRLTVV.

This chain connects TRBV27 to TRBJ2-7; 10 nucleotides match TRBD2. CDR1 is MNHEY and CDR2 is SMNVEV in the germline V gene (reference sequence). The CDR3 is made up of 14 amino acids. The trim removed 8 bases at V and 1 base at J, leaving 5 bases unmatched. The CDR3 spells CASGWTSGSYEQYF. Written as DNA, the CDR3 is TGTGCCAGCGGATGGACTAGCGGTTCCTACGAGCAGTACTTC.

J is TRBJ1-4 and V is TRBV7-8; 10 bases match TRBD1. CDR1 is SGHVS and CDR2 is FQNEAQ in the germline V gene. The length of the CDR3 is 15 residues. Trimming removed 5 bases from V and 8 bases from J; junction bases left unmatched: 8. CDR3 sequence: CASSHGTGEYEKLFF. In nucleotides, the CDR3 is TGTGCCAGCAGCCACGGGACAGGGGAGTACGAAAAACTGTTTTTT.

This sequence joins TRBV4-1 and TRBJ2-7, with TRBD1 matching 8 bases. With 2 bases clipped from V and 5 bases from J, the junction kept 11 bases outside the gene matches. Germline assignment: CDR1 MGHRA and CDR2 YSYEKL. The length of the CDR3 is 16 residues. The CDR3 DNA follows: TGCGCCAGCAGCCAATTACCCGGGACAGGAATTGACGAGCAGTACTTC. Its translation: CASSQLPGTGIDEQYF.

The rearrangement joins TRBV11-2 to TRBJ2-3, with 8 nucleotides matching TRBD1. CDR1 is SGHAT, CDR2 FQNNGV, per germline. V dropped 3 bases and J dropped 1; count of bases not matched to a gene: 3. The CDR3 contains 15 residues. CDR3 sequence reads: CASSFDRGRTDTQYF. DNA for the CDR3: TGTGCCAGCAGCTTCGACAGGGGTCGCACAGATACGCAGTATTTT. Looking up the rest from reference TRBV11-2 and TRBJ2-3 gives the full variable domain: EAGVAQSPRYKIIEKRQSVAFWCNPISGHATLYWYQQILGQGPKLLIQFQNNGVVDDSQLPKDRFSAERLKGVDSTLKIQPAKLEDSAVYLCASSFDRGRTDTQYFGPGTRLTVL.